This paragraph covers one T cell receptor beta chain sequence. The target of this receptor is not known. Nothing much larger sits one base from this clone, and base qualities are not available. TCRbeta CDR3 regions were amplified from genomic DNA using the immunoSEQ Assay, a bias-controlled multiplex PCR. Per the authors' processing: Nucleated cell counts per sample were estimated from amplification of reference gene primers within the assay. To quantify the absolute abundance of each unique TCRbeta CDR3 rearrangement, sequence reads were collapsed and filtered. For each sample, productive Simpson clonality was calculated as the square root of Simpson's diversity index over productive rearrangements. Drawn from immuneACCESS, this table holds only the in-frame rearrangements with V and J called that TCRdb kept. Clones are partly lost; checked studies trace under half to an unresolved V gene and leave the rest unexplained. That table is the source of V, J and clone size, and D and trimming were worked out from the DNA. The sample yields over 85,000 clones; about 85% were counted once. The ten top clones hold roughly 12% of the sample.

Each collaborating institution followed its own protocols to collect whole blood in K2EDTA tubes. Collaborator samples were shipped for TCRbeta analysis as frozen whole blood, isolated PBMCs, or DNA extracted from either sample type. V is cut by 1 base and J by 6 bases, and the space between the germline ends is 4 bases. The germline V gene (reference sequence) provides CDR1 LNHNV and CDR2 YYDKDF. The CDR3, cysteine through phenylalanine, is 12 amino acids long. Solely the CDR3 DNA is kept, with 36 bases framed from the first base. The source of the sample is a study of blood T cell repertoires in COVID-19 (dated by TCRdb to about 2020). Describing the broader study: The collaborator samples originated in the United States, Italy and Spain and spanned the acute and convalescent phases of COVID-19. The material from the prospective study consisted of cDNA or gDNA derived from T cells, B-cell-depleted T cells, or PBMCs. Subjects who had been exposed to COVID-19, were actively infected with it, or had recovered from it provided the deeply sampled blood TCRbeta repertoires that made up the dataset. A freely available public database, intended as a resource for researchers studying the immune response to SARS-CoV-2, is where the repertoires were released. Samples came from the ongoing ImmuneRACE study (first 160 participants) plus 1,254 subjects from 6 global collaborators. The sample metadata nearly always contained a de-identified subject ID, COVID-19 status, age in years and sex. Where available, HLA class I and class II types were obtained from metadata supplied by the sample provider rather than from assay-based typing.

What the work shows at the level of the full study, not this receptor alone: How much clinical and demographic metadata was included differed by source and by participant, and the metadata was provided uncurated.

This receptor was obtained from a human donor in a cohort sampled during active COVID-19. Sample: peripheral blood. The chain was built from TRBV15 and TRBJ2-1, with an unclear D gene assignment. The nucleotide sequence is TGTGCCACCAGCAGAGTCTCCAATGAGCAGTTCTTC. This is translated as CATSRVSNEQFF.